The 15 T cell receptor beta chains presented below share a single source sample, sequenced in a study of T cell changes during pregnancy in multiple sclerosis. TCRdb keeps only in-frame clones here, not all; method: immunoSEQ multiplex PCR. In the table there are about 89,000 clones, about 94% of which are singletons. Sequenced material: peripheral blood, taken in the third trimester of pregnancy. The origin of the receptors is a female donor with multiple sclerosis, enrolled in a pregnancy study.

CDR3 coding DNA: TGTGCCAGCAGTTTATTTGTAGTGGACAGTATCTACGAGCAGTACTTC. Translation: CASSLFVVDSIYEQYF. This chain links TRBV27 with TRBJ2-7; the D gene is possibly TRBD1 (6 bases). The CDR3 length is 16 residues. Germline loops: CDR1 MNHEY, CDR2 SMNVEV (reference sequence). Trimming removed 1 base from V and 3 bases from J, with 16 bases in between.

The V call is TRBV30, the J call TRBJ1-2; 12 bases map to TRBD1. Germline V lookup: CDR1 GTSNPN, CDR2 SVGIG (reference sequence). CDR3 length: 15 amino acids. The ends lost 6 bases at V and 7 bases at J; junction bases unmatched: 12. The CDR3 nucleotides are TGTGCCTGTAATTTTCCCGGGACAGGGGGCGGTGGCTACACCTTC. Its translation: CACNFPGTGGGGYTF.

The genes are TRBV10-1 and TRBJ1-6, with D perhaps matching TRBD1 (6 bases). The CDR3 is made up of 14 amino acids. Per the germline V gene, CDR1 is WNHNN and CDR2 is SYGVQD (reference sequence). The V end lost 10 bases, the J end lost 5 bases, and 15 bases lay between the germline ends. The CDR3, as DNA: TGCGCCATCCCTAAGGGGGTAGATAATTCACCCCTCCACTTT. This sequence encodes CAIPKGVDNSPLHF.

Here the CDR3 DNA reads TGTGCCAGTAGGAAAACCGGGACAGGGGGTGGCAATGAGCAGTTCTTC. Protein sequence: CASRKTGTGGGNEQFF. V and J are TRBV19 and TRBJ2-1, with 11 nucleotides matching TRBD1. Germline-derived CDR1 and CDR2 are LNHDA and SQIVND (reference sequence). V lost 6 bases and J lost 6; bases outside the gene matches: 10. This CDR3 comprises 16 residues.

CDR3 DNA: TGTGCCAGCAGCTTGGGACAGTCCAACTATGGCTACACCTTC. It yields the protein CASSLGQSNYGYTF. The chain couples TRBV5-6 to TRBJ1-2; possibly TRBD1 for D (5 bases). The germline V gene encodes CDR1 SGHDT and CDR2 YYEEEE. V lost 0 bases to trimming and J lost 2 bases, with 8 bases between them. This CDR3 spans 14 amino acids.

The CDR3 DNA reads as TGTGCCAGCAGCTTGGAGGGAGACCGGCCAGCTTTCTTT. Amino acids: CASSLEGDRPAFF. The chain is built from TRBV11-3 and TRBJ1-1; no clear D. V lost 3 bases and J 10 bases, leaving 15 bases between the germline ends. The germline V gene encodes CDR1 SGHNT and CDR2 YENEEA. CDR3 length: 13 amino acids.

The gene calls are TRBV7-9 and TRBJ1-1; 7 bases align to TRBD1. The CDR3 runs to 15 residues. CDR1 and CDR2 from the germline V gene are SEHNR and FQNEAQ (reference sequence). Trimming took 1 base from V and 3 from J; bases not matched to a gene: 5. CDR3: CASSLGARGDTEAFF. The CDR3 DNA sequence: TGTGCCAGCAGCTTAGGGGCCAGGGGGGACACTGAAGCTTTCTTT.

This chain links TRBV5-1 with TRBJ2-6; D might be TRBD1 (5 bases). The CDR3 covers 15 residues. V gave up 4 bases and J gave up 1 base, with 9 bases separating them. Germline CDR1 reads SGHRS; CDR2 reads YFSETQ. CDR3 bases: TGCGCCAGCAGCCCCAGGGAATCTGGGGCCAACGTCCTGACTTTC. Translation gives CASSPRESGANVLTF.

The V and J genes are TRBV19 and TRBJ2-5; D is ambiguous. CDR1 and CDR2 from the germline V gene are LNHDA and SQIVND (reference sequence). Trimming took off 3 bases at V and 0 bases at J, with 8 bases between the two ends. CDR3 length equals 14 residues. This CDR3 reads CASSIWSDQETQYF. CDR3 bases: TGTGCCAGTAGTATCTGGTCAGACCAAGAGACCCAGTACTTC.

The chain carries TRBV5-4 and TRBJ2-1, with 8 bases fitting TRBD2. This CDR3 is 15 amino acids long. Germline V gene data show CDR1 as SGHNT and CDR2 as YYREEE (reference sequence). V was clipped by 4 bases and J by 5 bases; unmatched bases: 8. This CDR3 is CASSRGGANNNEQFF. CDR3 bases: TGTGCCAGCAGCCGGGGGGGGGCAAATAACAATGAGCAGTTCTTC. The whole variable domain, remainder taken from reference TRBV5-4 and TRBJ2-1, is ETGVTQSPTHLIKTRGQQVTLRCSSQSGHNTVSWYQQALGQGPQFIFQYYREEENGRGNFPPRFSGLQFPNYSSELNVNALELDDSALYLCASSRGGANNNEQFFGPGTRLTVL.

The V call is TRBV2, the J call TRBJ2-2; TRBD2 matches 16 bases. CDR1 SNHLY and CDR2 FYNNEI come from the germline V gene. V trimming: 1 base; J trimming: 4 bases; junction bases outside the gene matches: 15. The CDR3 sequence is 22 residues long. This CDR3 is CASSEGKGGTSGRARVTGELFF. The CDR3 coding sequence is TGTGCCAGCAGTGAAGGGAAGGGAGGGACTAGCGGGAGGGCCCGTGTCACCGGGGAGCTGTTTTTT.

The chain links TRBV2 to TRBJ1-5; TRBD1 is a possible D gene (6 bases). Deletions cut 6 bases from V and 5 bases from J, with 14 bases between. Germline CDR1 and CDR2: SNHLY and FYNNEI. The CDR3 contains 14 residues. The CDR3 loop reads CASSEQGRDQPQHF. CDR3 DNA sequence: TGTGCCAGCAGCGAACAGGGAAGGGATCAGCCCCAGCATTTT.

This chain uses TRBV10-1 with TRBJ2-3; TRBD2 agrees at 15 bases. CDR1 is WNHNN and CDR2 is SYGVQD in the germline V gene (reference sequence). V lost 6 bases and J lost 4; bases outside the gene matches: 5. CDR3 length: 16 amino acids. The CDR3 nucleotides read TGCGCCAGCAGCCCGGGACTAGCGGGAGGCGCAGATACGCAGTATTTT. Protein: CASSPGLAGGADTQYF.

The chain joins TRBV7-6 to TRBJ2-1; D gene unclear. The CDR3 covers 13 residues. Germline values: CDR1 SGHVS, CDR2 FNYEAQ. The germline V and J ends were trimmed by 4 bases and 4 bases, with 8 bases remaining between them. CDR3 sequence: CASSSTVYNEQFF. In DNA, the CDR3 is TGTGCCAGCAGCTCCACAGTATACAATGAGCAGTTCTTC.

The chain uses TRBV30 and TRBJ1-2, with D maybe TRBD1 (6 bases). The CDR3 spans 12 residues. Germline V lookup: CDR1 GTSNPN, CDR2 SVGIG (reference sequence). Deletions cut 4 bases from V and 5 bases from J, with 11 bases between. The CDR3 DNA sequence: TGTGCCTGGAACAGGGCTGGGTATGGCTACACCTTC. This codes for CAWNRAGYGYTF.